This passage covers 24 T cell receptor beta chains from one sample sequenced in a study of T cell responses to AZD1222 COVID-19 vaccine. Measured with immunoSEQ multiplex PCR; TCRdb has only the in-frame clones, and not every one. The table lists 140,000 to 150,000 clones, 85% to 95% of them singletons, with around 12% in the top ten. Sequenced material: peripheral blood, taken after recovery from COVID-19. The source of these receptors is an adult who had recovered from COVID-19.

The chain couples TRBV7-9 to TRBJ1-1; 9 nucleotides align to TRBD1. Unmatched junction bases numbered 4, after V lost 4 bases and J lost 7 bases. This CDR3 contains 13 residues. Germline V lookup: CDR1 SEHNR, CDR2 FQNEAQ (reference sequence). The CDR3 bases are TGTGCCAGCAGCTCTGGACAGGGGAGTGAAGCTTTCTTT. Amino acid sequence: CASSSGQGSEAFF.

The genes are TRBV30 and TRBJ1-1, with a tentative D call TRBD1 (5 bases). Germline loops: CDR1 GTSNPN, CDR2 SVGIG (reference sequence). V gave up 0 bases and J gave up 3 bases, with 8 bases separating them. This CDR3 comprises 13 residues. CDR3 loop: CAWSVGTDTEAFF. The CDR3 nucleotides are TGTGCCTGGAGTGTAGGGACCGACACTGAAGCTTTCTTT.

V and J are TRBV18 and TRBJ1-3; tentative D call: TRBD1 (5 bases). Looked up from germline, CDR1 is KGHSH and CDR2 is LQKENI. V lost 0 bases and J lost 5, with 11 bases in between. This CDR3 spans 15 amino acids. The CDR3 DNA sequence: TGTGCCAGCTCACCACCGGGGGGTTTCAGAAACACCATATATTTT. Translation gives CASSPPGGFRNTIYF.

This rearrangement joins TRBV28 to TRBJ2-5; 8 nucleotides agree with TRBD2. Germline trimming cut 8 bases from V and 2 bases from J; bases unmatched to any gene: 1. The CDR3 contains 12 residues. CDR1 and CDR2 (germline): MDHEN, SYDVKM. The CDR3 coding sequence is TGTGCCAGCCGGGAGGGTCAAGAGACCCAGTACTTC. It codes for CASREGQETQYF.

This chain connects TRBV7-2 to TRBJ1-1; D is unresolved. The CDR3 is made up of 13 amino acids. V lost 2 bases and J lost 5, with 9 bases in between. The germline V gene encodes CDR1 SGHTA and CDR2 FQGNSA. The CDR3 DNA follows: TGTGCCAGCAGCTTACGGGAAGGGACTGAAGCTTTCTTT. It yields the protein CASSLREGTEAFF.

The J gene is TRBJ1-4, the V gene TRBV6-2 or TRBV6-3, with D uncertain. The V end lost 6 bases, the J end lost 5 bases, and 16 bases lay between the germline ends. The V gene's germline CDR1 is MNHEY and CDR2 SVGEGT. This CDR3 has 15 residues. For the CDR3, the DNA is TGTGCCAGCAGCCCCCCCGACCTGGAGAATGAAAAACTGTTTTTT. This encodes CASSPPDLENEKLFF.

This sequence joins TRBV7-9 and TRBJ1-2, with 8 bases lining up with TRBD1. Trimming removed 5 bases from V and 2 bases from J; junction bases left unmatched: 10. There are 16 residues in the CDR3. Germline V gene sequence: CDR1 SEHNR, CDR2 FQNEAQ (reference sequence). DNA for the CDR3: TGTGCCAGCAGCCGGACCGGACAGGGCGGAAACTATGGCTACACCTTC. The encoded protein is CASSRTGQGGNYGYTF.

The chain is built from TRBV29-1 and TRBJ2-1, with no clear D. CDR1 and CDR2 from the germline V gene are SQVTM and ANQGSEA. Trimming cost V 1 base and J 6 bases, with 4 bases left between them. The CDR3 spans 11 residues. CDR3 amino acids: CSVEGSNEQFF. Here the CDR3 DNA reads TGCAGCGTTGAAGGGTCCAATGAGCAGTTCTTC.

This rearrangement joins TRBV7-9 to TRBJ2-5; the match to TRBD1 covers 10 bases. Germline assignment: CDR1 SEHNR and CDR2 FQNEAQ (reference sequence). After removal of 4 bases from V and 5 bases from J, the junction contained 7 bases not matched to a gene. The CDR3 is 15 residues long. The CDR3, as DNA: TGTGCCAGCAGCTCGCGACAGGGGGCGAGGGAGACCCAGTACTTC. Its protein product is CASSSRQGARETQYF.

V is TRBV7-8 and J is TRBJ1-1; D is ambiguous. V lost 4 bases, J lost 4 bases, and 16 bases lay in between. The CDR3 extends over 15 amino acids. Germline V CDR1 and CDR2: SGHVS, FQNEAQ. CDR3 sequence reads: CASSSVVGPSTEAFF. As DNA, the CDR3 is TGTGCCAGCAGCTCGGTCGTAGGGCCAAGCACTGAAGCTTTCTTT.

A single count supports this clone. The chain is built from TRBV29-1 and TRBJ1-2, with D uncertain. The V gene's germline CDR1 is SQVTM and CDR2 ANQGSEA. CDR3 size: 11 residues. Trimming took 6 bases from V and 0 from J, leaving 5 bases between them. The CDR3 sequence is CSVTSNYGYTF. The CDR3 DNA sequence: TGCAGCGTAACCTCTAACTATGGCTACACCTTC.

This rearrangement joins TRBV9 to TRBJ1-5, with D uncertain. Germline lookup yields CDR1 SGDLS and CDR2 YYNGEE. V was pared by 0 bases and J by 7 bases, with 11 bases between. The CDR3 covers 14 residues. CDR3 nucleotides: TGTGCCAGCAGCGTAGGTTGGGGTGACCAGCCCCAGCATTTT. Protein: CASSVGWGDQPQHF. Combining the CDR3 with reference TRBV9 and TRBJ1-5 gives the whole variable domain DSGVTQTPKHLITATGQRVTLRCSPRSGDLSVYWYQQSLDQGLQFLIQYYNGEERAKGNILERFSAQQFPDLHSELNLSSLELGDSALYFCASSVGWGDQPQHFGDGTRLSIL.

The rearrangement links TRBV29-1 to TRBJ2-5; D might be TRBD2 (6 bases). CDR1 SQVTM and CDR2 ANQGSEA come from the germline V gene. V was trimmed by 5 bases and J by 4 bases, leaving 20 bases between them. CDR3 length equals 15 residues. The CDR3 protein is CSVSPSGLLRETQYF. CDR3 in DNA: TGCAGCGTTTCCCCCAGCGGGTTGTTGAGAGAGACCCAGTACTTC.

This CDR3 is CASGLFQGGTQYF. CDR3 DNA: TGTGCTAGTGGTTTGTTTCAGGGCGGGACCCAGTACTTC. The rearrangement joins TRBV12-5 to TRBJ2-5; possibly TRBD1 for D (5 bases). Germline V lookup: CDR1 LGHNT, CDR2 FRNRAP. The CDR3 is 13 residues long. Trimming left V 2 bases short and J 7 bases short, with 11 bases between.

This rearrangement joins TRBV15 to TRBJ1-5; weak D call: TRBD1 (5 bases). Germline V gene data show CDR1 as LNHNV and CDR2 as YYDKDF (reference sequence). V was trimmed by 5 bases and J by 4 bases, leaving 15 bases between them. The CDR3 runs 15 residues. CDR3: CATSESGQGNQPQHF. CDR3 nucleotides: TGTGCCACCAGCGAGTCTGGACAAGGAAATCAGCCCCAGCATTTT.

The chain links TRBV7-9 to TRBJ1-3, with no clear D. V gave up 1 base and J gave up 4 bases, with 5 bases separating them. The CDR3 totals 13 residues. Germline V CDR1 and CDR2: SEHNR, FQNEAQ (reference sequence). The CDR3 DNA follows: TGTGCCAGCAGCTTAGTGGGGGGAAACACCATATATTTT. Protein product: CASSLVGGNTIYF.

There are a few counts of this clone. V usage is TRBV7-8 and J usage is TRBJ2-7, with D unclear. The CDR3 contains 13 residues. V was trimmed by 3 bases and J by 2 bases, leaving 8 bases between them. Germline CDR1 and CDR2: SGHVS and FQNEAQ. As DNA, the CDR3 is TGTGCCAGCAGCTTGAGGTCCCCCTACGAGCAGTACTTC. Translating gives CASSLRSPYEQYF.

This chain joins TRBV19 and TRBJ1-6; the D is unclear. Trimming removed 8 bases from V and 8 bases from J, with 10 bases in between. The germline V gene has CDR1 LNHDA and CDR2 SQIVND (reference sequence). The CDR3 has 12 amino acids. The CDR3 nucleotides read TGTGCCAGTTCCCATCAAGATTCACCCCTCCACTTT. Protein sequence: CASSHQDSPLHF. The whole variable domain, filled in from reference TRBV19 and TRBJ1-6, reads DGGITQSPKYLFRKEGQNVTLSCEQNLNHDAMYWYRQDPGQGLRLIYYSQIVNDFQKGDIAEGYSVSREKKESFPLTVTSAQKNPTAFYLCASSHQDSPLHFGNGTRLTVT.

As to this clone: The junction and the germline gene differ at one end; a read error may be behind it. The same CDR3 is also encoded by other DNA sequences in this sample. The rearrangement uses TRBV6-1 and TRBJ1-6; 8 bases align to TRBD1. The CDR3 has 16 residues. Germline V gives CDR1 MNHNS, CDR2 SASEGT. As DNA, the CDR3 is TGTGCCAGCAGTGACAGGACAGGGAACCATAATTCACCCCTCCATTTT. Translation gives CASSDRTGNHNSPLHF.

This clone appeared once. The rearrangement uses TRBV4-2 and TRBJ2-3; 12 positions agree with TRBD2. V shed 4 bases, J shed 1 base, and the junction held 3 bases outside the gene matches. CDR3 size: 16 residues. Looked up from germline, CDR1 is LGHNA and CDR2 is YNFKEQ. This CDR3 reads CASSPRLAGGTDTQYF. The CDR3 nucleotides read TGTGCCAGCAGCCCAAGACTAGCGGGGGGCACAGATACGCAGTATTTT.

The rearrangement links TRBV23-1 to TRBJ2-7; D gene unclear. TRBV23-1 qualifies as an ORF whose function is uncertain. The CDR3 covers 14 residues. V lost 2 bases to trimming and J lost 3 bases, with 11 bases between them. Here the CDR3 DNA reads TGCGCCAGCAGTCAAGGCGAGGAATTCTACGAGCAGTACTTC. Residues: CASSQGEEFYEQYF.

V is TRBV30 and J is TRBJ2-7; the D gene is possibly TRBD2 (6 bases). Trimming removed 4 bases from V and 3 bases from J, with 7 bases in between. The CDR3 is 11 amino acids. CDR1 is GTSNPN and CDR2 is SVGIG in the germline V gene (reference sequence). The CDR3 reads CAWTGDYEQYF. In nucleotides, the CDR3 is TGTGCCTGGACGGGGGACTACGAGCAGTACTTC.

The chain is built from TRBV10-1 and TRBJ1-1; D not resolved. V lost 6 bases and J 8 bases, leaving 13 bases between the germline ends. The CDR3 has 12 residues. Germline assignment: CDR1 WNHNN and CDR2 SYGVQD (reference sequence). The CDR3 sequence is CASSPRPGEAFF. The CDR3 DNA reads as TGCGCCAGCAGCCCGAGACCCGGCGAAGCTTTCTTT.

The V gene is TRBV21-1, the J gene TRBJ1-6. TRBV21-1 is described as a pseudogene. This CDR3 has 18 residues. CDR3 in amino acids: CASSTSRQTNKEDSPLHF. CDR3 coding DNA: TGTGCCAGCAGCACGTCCCGACAGACTAACAAGGAGGATTCACCCCTCCACTTT.